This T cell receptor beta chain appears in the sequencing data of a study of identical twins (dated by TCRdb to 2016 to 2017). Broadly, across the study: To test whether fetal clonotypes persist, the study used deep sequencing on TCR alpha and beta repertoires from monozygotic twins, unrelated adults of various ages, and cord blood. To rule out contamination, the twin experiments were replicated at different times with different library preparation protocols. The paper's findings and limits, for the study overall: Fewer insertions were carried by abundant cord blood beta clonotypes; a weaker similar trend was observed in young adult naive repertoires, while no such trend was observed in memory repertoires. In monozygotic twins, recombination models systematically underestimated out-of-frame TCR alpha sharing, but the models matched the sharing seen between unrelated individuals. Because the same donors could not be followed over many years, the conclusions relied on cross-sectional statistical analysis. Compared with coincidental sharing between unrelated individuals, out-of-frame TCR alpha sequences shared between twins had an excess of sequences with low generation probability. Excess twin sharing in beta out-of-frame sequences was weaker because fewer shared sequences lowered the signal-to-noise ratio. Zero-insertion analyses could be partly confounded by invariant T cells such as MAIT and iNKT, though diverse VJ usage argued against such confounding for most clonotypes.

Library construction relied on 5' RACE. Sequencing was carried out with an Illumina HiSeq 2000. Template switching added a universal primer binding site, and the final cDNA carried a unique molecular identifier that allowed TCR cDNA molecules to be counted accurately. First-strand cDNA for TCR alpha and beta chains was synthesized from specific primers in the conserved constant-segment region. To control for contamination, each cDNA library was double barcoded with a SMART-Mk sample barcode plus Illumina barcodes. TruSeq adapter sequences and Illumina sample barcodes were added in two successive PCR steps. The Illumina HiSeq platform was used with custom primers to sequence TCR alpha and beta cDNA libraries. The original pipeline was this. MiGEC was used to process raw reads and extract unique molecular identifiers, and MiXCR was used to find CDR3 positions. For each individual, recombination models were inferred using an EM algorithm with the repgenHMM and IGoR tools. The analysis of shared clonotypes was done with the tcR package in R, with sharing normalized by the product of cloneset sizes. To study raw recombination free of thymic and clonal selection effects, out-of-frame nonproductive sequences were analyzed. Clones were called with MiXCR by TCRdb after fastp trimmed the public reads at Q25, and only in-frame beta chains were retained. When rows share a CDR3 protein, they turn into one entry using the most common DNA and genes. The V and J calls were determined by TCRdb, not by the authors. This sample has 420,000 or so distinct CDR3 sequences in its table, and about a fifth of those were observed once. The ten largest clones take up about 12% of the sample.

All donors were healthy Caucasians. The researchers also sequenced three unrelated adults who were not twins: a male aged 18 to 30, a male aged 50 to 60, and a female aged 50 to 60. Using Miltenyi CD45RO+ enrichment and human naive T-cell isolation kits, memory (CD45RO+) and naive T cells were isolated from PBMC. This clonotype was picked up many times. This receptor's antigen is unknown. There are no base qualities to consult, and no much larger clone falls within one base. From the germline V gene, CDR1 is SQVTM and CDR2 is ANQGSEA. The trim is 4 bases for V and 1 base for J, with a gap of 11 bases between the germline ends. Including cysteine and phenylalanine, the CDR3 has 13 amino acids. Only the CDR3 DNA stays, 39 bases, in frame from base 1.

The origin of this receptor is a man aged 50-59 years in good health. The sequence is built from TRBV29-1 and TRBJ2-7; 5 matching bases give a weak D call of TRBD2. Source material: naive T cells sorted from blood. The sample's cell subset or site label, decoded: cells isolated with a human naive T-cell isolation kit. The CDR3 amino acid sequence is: CSVGSRGSYEQYF. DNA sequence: TGCAGCGTTGGGTCGAGAGGGTCCTACGAGCAGTACTTC.